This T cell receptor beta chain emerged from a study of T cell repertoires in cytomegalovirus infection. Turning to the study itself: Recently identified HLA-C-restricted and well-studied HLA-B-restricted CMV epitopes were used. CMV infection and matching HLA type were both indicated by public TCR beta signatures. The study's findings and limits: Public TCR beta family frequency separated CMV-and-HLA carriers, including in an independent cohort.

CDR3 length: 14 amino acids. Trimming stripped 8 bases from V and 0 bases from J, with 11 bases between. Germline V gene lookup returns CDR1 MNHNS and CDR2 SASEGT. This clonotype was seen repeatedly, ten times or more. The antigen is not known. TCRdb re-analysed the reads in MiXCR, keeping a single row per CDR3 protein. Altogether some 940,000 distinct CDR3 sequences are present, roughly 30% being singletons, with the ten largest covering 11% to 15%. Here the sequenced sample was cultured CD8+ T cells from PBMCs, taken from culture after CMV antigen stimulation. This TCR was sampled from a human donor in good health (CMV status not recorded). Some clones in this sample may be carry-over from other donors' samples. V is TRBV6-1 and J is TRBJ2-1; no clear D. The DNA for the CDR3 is TGTGCCAGCCTCGGCCGAAGCTCCTACAATGAGCAGTTCTTC. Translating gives CASLGRSSYNEQFF.